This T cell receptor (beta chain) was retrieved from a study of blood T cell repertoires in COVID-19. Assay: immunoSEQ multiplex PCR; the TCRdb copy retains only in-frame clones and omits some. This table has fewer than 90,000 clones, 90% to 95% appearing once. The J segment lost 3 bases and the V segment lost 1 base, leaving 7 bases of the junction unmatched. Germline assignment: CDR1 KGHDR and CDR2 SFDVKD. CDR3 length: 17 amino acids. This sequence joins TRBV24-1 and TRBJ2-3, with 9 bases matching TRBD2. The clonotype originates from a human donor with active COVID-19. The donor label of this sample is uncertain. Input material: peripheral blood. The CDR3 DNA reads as TGTGCCACCAGTGATTTACCCAGCGGGAGGAGTACAGATACGCAGTATTTT. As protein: CATSDLPSGRSTDTQYF.